The rows below give T cell receptor beta chains drawn from one sample of a study of T cell responses to AZD1222 COVID-19 vaccine. Profiling relied on immunoSEQ multiplex PCR, and the TCRdb table lists in-frame clones only, not all of them. In the table there are about 100,000 clones, 85% to 90% of which are singletons. Sequences were derived from peripheral blood, sampled on day 0 of AZD1222 vaccination. The receptors derive from an adult in good health. CDR3s include the opening cysteine and the closing phenylalanine or tryptophan. Fields, in order: clone size, V gene, J gene, D gene, CDR3 protein, CDR3 DNA. A D gene is named only where the DNA matches it firmly. Size values are once, few and many counts, or a class for expanded clones, and some rows have none.

>.|TRBV27|TRBJ2-5|TRBD2
CASSFGGGEQETQYF
TGTGCCAGCAGTTTTGGCGGGGGGGAACAAGAGACCCAGTACTTC
>.|TRBV5-8|TRBJ1-4|.
CASSLERGLNEKLFF
TGTGCCAGCAGCTTGGAGCGGGGCCTTAATGAAAAACTGTTTTTT
>.|TRBV7-2|TRBJ2-5|.
CASSLAVETQYF
TGTGCCAGCAGCCTTGCGGTGGAAACCCAGTACTTC
>few|TRBV5-1|TRBJ1-2|.
CASSLAAVNYGYTF
TGCGCCAGCAGCTTGGCCGCAGTCAACTATGGCTACACCTTC
>.|TRBV3-1/TRBV3-2|TRBJ2-5|.
CASSQTNQETQYF
TGTGCCAGCAGCCAAACGAACCAAGAGACCCAGTACTTC
>once|TRBV18|TRBJ1-4|.
CASSPPVGAENEKLFF
TGTGCCAGCTCACCACCGGTAGGGGCAGAAAATGAAAAACTGTTTTTT
>.|TRBV7-2|TRBJ1-3|.
CASNAGGGNTIYF
TGTGCCAGCAACGCCGGGGGGGGAAACACCATATATTTT
>.|TRBV5-6|TRBJ1-2|.
CASSDGVTGRGYTF
TGTGCCAGCAGCGATGGAGTGACGGGACGAGGCTACACCTTC
>.|TRBV4-2|TRBJ1-2|TRBD1
CASSHPDREIYGYTF
TGTGCCAGCAGCCACCCGGACAGGGAGATCTATGGCTACACCTTC
>.|TRBV2|TRBJ1-4|TRBD1
CASQRGRGEKLFF
TGTGCCAGCCAAAGGGGGCGCGGTGAAAAACTGTTTTTT
>.|TRBV2|TRBJ1-5|.
CASRPGRTQPQHF
TGTGCCAGCAGGCCTGGCAGGACTCAGCCCCAGCATTTT
>.|TRBV4-3|TRBJ1-2|.
CASSQGHTESRRGYTF
TGCGCCAGCAGCCAAGGACATACAGAGTCGCGGCGCGGCTACACCTTC
>.|TRBV12-3/TRBV12-4|TRBJ1-2|.
CASSIQVYGYTF
TGTGCCAGCAGTATACAGGTCTATGGCTACACCTTC
>.|TRBV27|TRBJ2-7|TRBD1
CASSSIRDRVDEQYF
TGTGCCAGCAGTTCGATCCGGGACAGGGTCGACGAGCAGTACTTC
>.|TRBV11-2|TRBJ1-6|.
CASSLRGGGNSPLHF
TGTGCCAGCAGCTTACGAGGCGGCGGTAATTCACCCCTCCACTTT
>.|TRBV28|TRBJ1-6|.
CAIEAAYNSPLHF
TGTGCCATAGAGGCAGCTTATAATTCACCCCTCCACTTT
>.|TRBV5-1|TRBJ1-3|.
CASSLRGNSGGNTIYF
TGCGCCAGCAGCTTGCGGGGTAACTCTGGTGGAAACACCATATATTTT
>.|TRBV7-8|TRBJ2-5|.
CASSLIKTSRGKTQYF
TGTGCCAGCAGCTTAATCAAGACCTCACGCGGGAAGACCCAGTACTTC
>.|TRBV18|TRBJ2-3|TRBD1
CASSRQGIYSTDTQYF
TGTGCCAGCTCACGACAGGGGATTTATAGCACAGATACGCAGTATTTT
>.|TRBV11-2|TRBJ1-1|.
CASSLNSMNTEAFF
TGTGCCAGCAGTTTAAACTCCATGAACACTGAAGCTTTCTTT
>.|TRBV10-3|TRBJ1-4|.
CAISEVAQNNEKLFF
TGTGCCATCAGTGAGGTCGCACAGAATAATGAAAAACTGTTTTTT
>.|TRBV7-2|TRBJ1-2|.
CASSLAGAGTFYGYTF
TGTGCCAGCAGCTTAGCGGGGGCCGGGACGTTCTATGGCTACACCTTC
>.|TRBV30|TRBJ2-7|.
CAWSVDPTGFEQYF
TGTGCCTGGAGTGTGGACCCGACAGGTTTCGAGCAGTACTTC
>.|TRBV7-8|TRBJ2-7|TRBD1
CASSSSVGTGVHEQYF
TGTGCCAGCAGCTCCAGCGTTGGGACAGGGGTCCACGAGCAGTACTTC
>.|TRBV5-6|TRBJ2-1|.
CASSLFQVMAYNEQFF
TGTGCCAGCAGCTTGTTTCAGGTTATGGCCTACAATGAGCAGTTCTTC
>.|TRBV5-1|TRBJ2-5|.
CASSLEAPRGETQYF
TGCGCCAGCAGCTTGGAGGCCCCAAGGGGAGAGACCCAGTACTTC
>few|TRBV2|TRBJ2-1|.
CASSPYNEQFF
TGTGCCAGCAGTCCCTACAATGAGCAGTTCTTC
>.|TRBV27|TRBJ1-1|.
CASSFIRTGGNTEAFF
TGTGCCAGCAGTTTCATAAGGACGGGGGGTAACACTGAAGCTTTCTTT
>.|TRBV10-3|TRBJ2-5|.
CAIRRPEMGAQYF
TGTGCCATCAGAAGACCAGAGATGGGGGCCCAGTACTTC
>.|TRBV27|TRBJ1-1|.
CASSLTISASWRAFF
TGTGCCAGCAGTTTAACGATAAGCGCCAGTTGGAGGGCTTTCTTT
>.|TRBV5-4|TRBJ1-1|.
CASSLKDGSEAFF
TGTGCCAGCAGCTTGAAGGATGGCAGTGAAGCTTTCTTT
>.|TRBV7-8|TRBJ1-3|TRBD1
CASSLGHPGQANSGNTIYF
TGTGCCAGCAGCTTAGGACACCCGGGACAGGCTAACTCTGGAAACACCATATATTTT
>.|TRBV9|TRBJ1-3|.
CASSRLSGNTIYF
TGTGCCAGCAGCCGTCTCTCTGGAAACACCATATATTTT
>.|TRBV30|TRBJ1-4|.
CAWSVGWGEEKLFF
TGTGCCTGGAGTGTAGGCTGGGGGGAGGAAAAACTGTTTTTT
>.|TRBV28|TRBJ2-7|TRBD1
CASSRTGRPYEQYF
TGTGCCAGCAGCCGGACAGGGCGACCCTACGAGCAGTACTTC
>.|TRBV29-1|TRBJ2-7|TRBD2
CSVESSGGAYEQYF
TGCAGCGTTGAAAGTAGCGGGGGGGCCTACGAGCAGTACTTC
>.|TRBV10-3|TRBJ2-3|.
CAINADKPGGTDTQYF
TGTGCCATCAACGCGGACAAGCCGGGCGGGACAGATACGCAGTATTTT
>.|TRBV6-5|TRBJ1-6|.
CASSYSPMKSLHF
TGTGCCAGCAGTTACAGCCCTATGAAGTCCCTCCACTTT
>once|TRBV14|TRBJ1-5|.
CASSQNNQPQHF
TGTGCCAGCAGCCAGAACAATCAGCCCCAGCATTTT
>.|TRBV5-1|TRBJ2-7|.
CASSLGREGAYEQYF
TGCGCCAGCAGCTTGGGCAGGGAGGGGGCCTACGAGCAGTACTTC
>once|TRBV30|TRBJ1-5|.
CAWSPRSGQFNQPQHF
TGTGCCTGGAGTCCCCGTTCCGGACAGTTCAATCAGCCCCAGCATTTT
>.|TRBV30|TRBJ1-3|.
CAWSRQSVDTIYF
TGTGCCTGGAGTAGGCAGTCCGTAGACACCATATATTTT
>.|TRBV4-1|TRBJ2-7|.
CASSPQYRAYEQYF
TGCGCCAGCAGCCCCCAATACAGGGCTTACGAGCAGTACTTC